These T cell receptor beta chains were read from a single sample in a study of blood T cell repertoires in COVID-19. Profiling relied on immunoSEQ multiplex PCR, and the TCRdb table lists in-frame clones only, not all of them. The table lists approximately 190,000 clones, 84% of them singletons. The sample consisted of PBMCs or T cells enriched from blood (not recorded which). These receptors were obtained from a man aged 40-49 years who had recovered from COVID-19. Both conserved end residues are part of each CDR3. A D gene is named only where the DNA matches it firmly. For some rows the clone size is stated as once, few or many, or as a class when expanded; others skip it.

v_gene	j_gene	abundance	d_gene	CDR3aa	CDR3nt
TRBV5-1	TRBJ1-6	once	TRBD1	CASSLLGGSNSPLHF	TGCGCCAGCAGCTTGTTAGGGGGCAGTAATTCACCCCTCCACTTT
TRBV24-1	TRBJ1-2	NA	TRBD1	CATSDGDSAGYTF	TGTGCCACCAGTGATGGGGACAGTGCTGGCTACACCTTC
TRBV25-1	TRBJ1-3	NA	TRBD1	CASSDRTGVGTIYF	TGTGCCAGCAGTGATAGGACAGGGGTAGGAACCATATATTTT
TRBV19	TRBJ1-3	NA	TRBD1	CASSVNRDRGNTIYF	TGTGCCAGTAGTGTAAACCGGGACAGGGGGAACACCATATATTTT
TRBV11-2	TRBJ1-1	NA	NA	CASSLGRAGTEAFF	TGTGCCAGCAGCTTAGGGCGGGCCGGCACTGAAGCTTTCTTT
TRBV9	TRBJ1-6	NA	TRBD1	CASSTRQGDNSPLHF	TGTGCCAGCAGCACCCGACAGGGGGATAATTCACCCCTCCACTTT
TRBV6-5	TRBJ2-1	NA	TRBD2	CASRFLAGDYNEQFF	TGTGCCAGCAGATTTCTAGCGGGGGATTACAATGAGCAGTTCTTC
TRBV27	TRBJ2-3	NA	NA	CASTRGYGTDTQYF	TGTGCCAGCACAAGGGGATATGGCACAGATACGCAGTATTTT
TRBV5-6	TRBJ1-1	NA	NA	CASSPWVGAGTEAFF	TGTGCCAGCAGTCCTTGGGTGGGAGCCGGGACTGAAGCTTTCTTT
TRBV5-4	TRBJ1-4	NA	NA	CASSFARGRGNNEKLFF	TGTGCCAGCAGCTTCGCCCGAGGCCGGGGGAACAATGAAAAACTGTTTTTT
TRBV6-5	TRBJ2-7	few	NA	CASSYTSQGTFREQYF	TGTGCCAGCAGTTATACCTCGCAGGGAACCTTTCGTGAGCAGTACTTC
TRBV2	TRBJ1-2	NA	NA	CASSQDSANYGYTF	TGTGCCAGCAGCCAGGACAGTGCTAACTATGGCTACACCTTC
TRBV7-8	TRBJ1-1	NA	NA	CASSKIQGSGTEAFF	TGTGCCAGCAGCAAGATACAGGGAAGTGGAACTGAAGCTTTCTTT
TRBV10-1	TRBJ2-1	NA	TRBD2	CASSESGLAGYNEQFF	TGCGCCAGCAGTGAGTCTGGACTAGCGGGCTACAATGAGCAGTTCTTC
TRBV7-8	TRBJ1-4	once	TRBD1	CASSRTGTAEKLFF	TGTGCCAGCAGCCGGACCGGGACAGCTGAAAAACTGTTTTTT
TRBV4-3	TRBJ1-1	NA	NA	CASSQDGLGTEAFF	TGCGCCAGCAGCCAAGACGGACTTGGCACTGAAGCTTTCTTT
TRBV19	TRBJ2-5	NA	TRBD1	CASRLGRGIVETQYF	TGTGCCAGTAGGCTGGGCAGGGGGATCGTAGAGACCCAGTACTTC
TRBV5-1	TRBJ1-1	NA	NA	CASSLETVNTEAFF	TGCGCCAGCAGCTTAGAAACAGTGAACACTGAAGCTTTCTTT
TRBV10-3	TRBJ2-3	NA	NA	CAISDRASTDTQYF	TGTGCCATCAGTGACAGGGCTAGCACAGATACGCAGTATTTT
TRBV6-5	TRBJ1-5	NA	TRBD1	CASRTRTGSNQPQHF	TGTGCCAGCAGAACTAGGACAGGGAGCAATCAGCCCCAGCATTTT
TRBV28	TRBJ1-3	once	TRBD1	CASGQGAGNTIYF	TGTGCCAGCGGACAGGGTGCTGGAAACACCATATATTTT
TRBV11-2	TRBJ1-2	once	NA	CASSLALSQPNYGYTF	TGTGCCAGCAGCTTAGCTTTATCACAGCCTAACTATGGCTACACCTTC
TRBV4-2	TRBJ1-6	NA	NA	CASSQVQGSRSPLHF	TGTGCCAGCAGCCAAGTCCAGGGTTCCCGATCACCCCTCCACTTT
TRBV14	TRBJ2-1	NA	TRBD2	CASSQRAGTYNEQFF	TGTGCCAGCAGCCAACGAGCGGGAACCTACAATGAGCAGTTCTTC
TRBV5-1	TRBJ1-1	few	NA	CASSIDSLNTEAFF	TGCGCCAGCAGCATTGACAGCCTGAACACTGAAGCTTTCTTT
TRBV5-1	TRBJ2-2	NA	NA	CASSSGGYTGELFF	TGCGCCAGCAGCTCAGGGGGGTACACCGGGGAGCTGTTTTTT
TRBV4-3	TRBJ1-4	NA	NA	CASSHRTATNEKLFF	TGCGCCAGCAGCCACAGGACAGCAACTAATGAAAAACTGTTTTTT
TRBV4-1	TRBJ1-4	NA	TRBD1	CASSITGGLEEKLFF	TGCGCCAGCAGCATAACAGGGGGCTTGGAGGAAAAACTGTTTTTT
TRBV10-3	TRBJ1-4	NA	NA	CAISEGRATNEKLFF	TGTGCCATCAGTGAAGGGAGGGCAACTAATGAAAAACTGTTTTTT
TRBV5-5	TRBJ2-3	NA	TRBD2	CASTPGLAGTYTDTQYF	TGTGCCAGCACCCCTGGACTAGCGGGAACCTACACAGATACGCAGTATTTT
TRBV3-1/TRBV3-2	TRBJ2-3	once	TRBD1	CASSLRGGRRKADTQYF	TGTGCCAGCAGCCTAAGAGGGGGCCGTCGAAAGGCAGATACGCAGTATTTT
TRBV19	TRBJ2-4	NA	TRBD1	CATRNRDSDTKNIQYF	TGTGCCACCAGGAACCGGGACAGCGATACCAAAAACATTCAGTACTTC
TRBV5-1	TRBJ1-1	few	NA	CASSLGQGGTEAFF	TGCGCCAGCAGCTTGGGGCAGGGAGGGACTGAAGCTTTCTTT
TRBV18	TRBJ1-1	NA	NA	CASSQQGSHTEAFF	TGTGCCAGCTCACAACAGGGTTCGCACACTGAAGCTTTCTTT
TRBV5-4	TRBJ2-1	few	TRBD2	CASSLMTSGVYNEQFF	TGTGCCAGCAGCCTCATGACTAGCGGGGTTTACAATGAGCAGTTCTTC
TRBV6-1	TRBJ2-5	NA	TRBD2	CASSERGGGARETQYF	TGTGCCAGCAGTGAAAGAGGCGGGGGGGCCCGAGAGACCCAGTACTTC
TRBV3-1/TRBV3-2	TRBJ2-2	NA	TRBD1	CASSLTLPGQGGNTGELFF	TGTGCCAGCAGCCTAACCCTACCTGGACAGGGGGGCAACACCGGGGAGCTGTTTTTT
TRBV12-3/TRBV12-4	TRBJ1-6	NA	NA	CASSSSPLHF	TGTGCCAGCTCGAGTTCACCCCTCCACTTT
TRBV4-3	TRBJ1-6	once	NA	CASSQEAFYPLHF	TGCGCCAGCAGCCAAGAAGCCTTCTACCCCCTCCACTTT
TRBV9	TRBJ1-1	NA	NA	CASSVVSENTEAFF	TGTGCCAGCAGCGTAGTTTCAGAAAACACTGAAGCTTTCTTT
TRBV4-2	TRBJ1-1	NA	NA	CAPGGVVTEAFF	TGTGCCCCGGGGGGGGTGGTCACTGAAGCTTTCTTT
TRBV28	TRBJ1-3	NA	TRBD1	CASSSVPGQGFGNTIYF	TGTGCCAGCAGTTCAGTACCGGGACAGGGTTTCGGAAACACCATATATTTT
TRBV5-1	TRBJ2-5	NA	NA	CASSTGASPETQYF	TGCGCCAGCAGTACTGGGGCTAGTCCAGAGACCCAGTACTTC
TRBV25-1	TRBJ1-2	NA	NA	CASSGGPSGYTF	TGTGCCAGCAGTGGGGGGCCGAGTGGCTACACCTTC
TRBV14	TRBJ2-5	NA	NA	CASSQVKFTGTQETQYF	TGTGCCAGCAGCCAAGTCAAGTTCACGGGGACACAAGAGACCCAGTACTTC
TRBV11-2	TRBJ1-1	few	TRBD1	CASSSDREEAFF	TGTGCCAGCAGCTCCGACAGGGAAGAAGCTTTCTTT
TRBV6-1	TRBJ2-7	NA	TRBD1	CASSEYLGQGLDEQYF	TGTGCCAGCAGTGAATACCTGGGACAGGGGCTGGACGAGCAGTACTTC